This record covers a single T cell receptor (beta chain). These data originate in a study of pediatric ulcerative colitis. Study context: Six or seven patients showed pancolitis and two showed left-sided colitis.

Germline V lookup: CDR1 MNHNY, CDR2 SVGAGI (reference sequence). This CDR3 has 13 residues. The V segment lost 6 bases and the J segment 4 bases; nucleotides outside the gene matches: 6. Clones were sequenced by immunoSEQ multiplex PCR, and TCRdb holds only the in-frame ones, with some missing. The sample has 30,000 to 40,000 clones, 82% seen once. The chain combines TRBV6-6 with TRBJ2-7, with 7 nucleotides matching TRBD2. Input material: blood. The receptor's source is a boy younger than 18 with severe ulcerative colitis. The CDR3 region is CASSPSGNYEQYF. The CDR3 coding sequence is TGTGCCAGCAGCCCTAGCGGAAATTACGAGCAGTACTTC.